A single sample gave rise to the 32 T cell receptor beta chains below, sequenced in a study of shared clonotypes between healthy human individuals. TCRdb's copy holds only in-frame clones and misses some; the assay was immunoSEQ multiplex PCR. The sample lists about 980,000 clones; approximately 76% were seen once. Sequencing was done on a sample of memory CD4+ T cells sorted from blood. Noted subset: CD45RA-negative fraction. All receptors derive from a young man in good health.

This clone was picked up a small number of times. This sequence joins TRBV7-9 and TRBJ1-1, with D hard to call. Trimming took 6 bases from V and 1 from J, leaving 6 bases between them. The CDR3 is made up of 12 amino acids. The germline V gene encodes CDR1 SEHNR and CDR2 FQNEAQ (reference sequence). The CDR3 reads CASRLANTEAFF. CDR3 coding DNA: TGTGCCAGCAGATTGGCGAACACTGAAGCTTTCTTT.

This sequence joins TRBV14 and TRBJ2-7; TRBD2 matches at 10 bases. With 1 base clipped from V and 6 bases from J, the junction kept 9 bases outside the gene matches. The CDR3 consists of 16 residues. In germline, CDR1 is SGHDN, CDR2 FVKESK. CDR3 sequence: CASSQVSLSGRGEQYF. CDR3 coding DNA: TGTGCCAGCAGCCAAGTTTCATTAAGCGGGAGGGGCGAGCAGTACTTC.

This clone appeared once. V gene TRBV6-5 combines with J gene TRBJ2-3; no clear D. The CDR3 contains 15 residues. CDR1 and CDR2 (germline): MNHEY, SVGAGI. The V gene lost 6 bases and the J gene lost 3 bases, with 16 bases spanning the gap. This CDR3 is CASRGSLGRTDTQYF. The CDR3 coding sequence is TGTGCCAGCAGAGGCTCGTTGGGTAGAACAGATACGCAGTATTTT.

V usage is TRBV18 and J usage is TRBJ2-1; a possible D gene is TRBD2 (6 bases). The CDR3 runs 15 residues. Germline CDR1 reads KGHSH; CDR2 reads LQKENI. The ends were cut back, 2 bases at V and 7 bases at J, with 15 bases in the middle. For the CDR3, the DNA is TGTGCCAGCTCACCAAGGGATGGGAGGATGAATGAGCAGTTCTTC. As protein: CASSPRDGRMNEQFF.

The gene calls are TRBV6-6 and TRBJ2-7, with D possibly matching TRBD1 (5 bases). CDR1 and CDR2 (germline): MNHNY, SVGAGI (reference sequence). There are 15 residues in the CDR3. V gave up 6 bases and J gave up 0 bases, with 15 bases separating them. CDR3 residues: CASSDPGYSSYEQYF. In nucleotides, the CDR3 is TGTGCCAGCAGCGACCCAGGGTACAGCTCCTACGAGCAGTACTTC.

The CDR3 DNA reads as TGTGCCAGCACCTTTTCAAGACCAGGGGGCGTTCAGCCCCAGCATTTT. The encoded protein is CASTFSRPGGVQPQHF. The chain uses TRBV28 and TRBJ1-5, with 8 bases fitting TRBD1. The CDR3 covers 16 residues. Per the germline V gene, CDR1 is MDHEN and CDR2 is SYDVKM. V gave up 7 bases and J gave up 6 bases; unmatched junction bases: 14.

The CDR3 DNA reads as TGTGCCAGCGGCAGGGGCTTCTCTGGAAACACCATATATTTT. It encodes CASGRGFSGNTIYF. The chain joins TRBV6-5 to TRBJ1-3, with D perhaps matching TRBD1 (6 bases). Between the trimmed V and J ends, which lost 8 bases and 0 bases, there was a span of 11 bases. The V gene's germline CDR1 is MNHEY and CDR2 SVGAGI. The CDR3 is made up of 14 amino acids.

Ten or more counts support this clone. This chain joins TRBV5-1 and TRBJ2-3; 8 bases are shared with TRBD2. CDR3 length equals 16 residues. J gave up 3 bases and V 1 base, and 7 bases lay outside the gene matches. In germline, CDR1 is SGHRS, CDR2 YFSETQ. CDR3 residues: CASSLNSLAGTDTQYF. Written as DNA, the CDR3 is TGCGCCAGCAGCTTGAACAGCCTAGCGGGTACAGATACGCAGTATTTT. Using reference TRBV5-1 and TRBJ2-3 for the parts outside the CDR3, the full variable domain is KAGVTQTPRYLIKTRGQQVTLSCSPISGHRSVSWYQQTPGQGLQFLFEYFSETQRNKGNFPGRFSGRQFSNSRSEMNVSTLELGDSALYLCASSLNSLAGTDTQYFGPGTRLTVL.

The V and J genes are TRBV7-2 and TRBJ1-2; the D gene is possibly TRBD1 (5 bases). Trimming took 3 bases from V and 6 from J, leaving 14 bases between them. Germline V lookup: CDR1 SGHTA, CDR2 FQGNSA. The CDR3 is made up of 14 amino acids. CDR3 amino acids: CASSFAGTAHGYTF. DNA of the CDR3: TGTGCCAGCAGCTTTGCCGGGACCGCCCATGGCTACACCTTC. The whole variable domain, remainder taken from reference TRBV7-2 and TRBJ1-2, is GAGVSQSPSNKVTEKGKDVELRCDPISGHTALYWYRQSLGQGLEFLIYFQGNSAPDKSGLPSDRFSAERTGGSVSTLTIQRTQQEDSAVYLCASSFAGTAHGYTFGSGTRLTVV.

The V call is TRBV7-2, the J call TRBJ1-4; 9 positions match TRBD1. The CDR3 is 17 residues long. The germline V gene has CDR1 SGHTA and CDR2 FQGNSA. The J segment lost 4 bases and the V segment lost 5 bases, leaving 11 bases of the junction unmatched. The CDR3, as DNA: TGTGCCAGCAGCATCGGCCCGGGACAGGGTTATAATGAAAAACTGTTTTTT. Translated, it gives CASSIGPGQGYNEKLFF.

The chain has TRBV6-6 and TRBJ1-1, with D perhaps TRBD1 (6 bases). The CDR3 has 15 amino acids. Germline V CDR1 and CDR2: MNHNY, SVGAGI (reference sequence). Between the trimmed V and J ends, which lost 4 bases and 1 base, there was a span of 13 bases. The CDR3 DNA follows: TGTGCCAGCAGTTCCTCAAACAGGGAGAACACTGAAGCTTTCTTT. Its protein product is CASSSSNRENTEAFF.

The gene calls are TRBV9 and TRBJ1-1; perhaps TRBD1 as D (5 bases). The CDR3 is 17 residues long. Germline values: CDR1 SGDLS, CDR2 YYNGEE. Trimming removed 3 bases from V and 3 bases from J, with 21 bases in between. CDR3: CASSATPSSGRHTEAFF. CDR3 in DNA: TGTGCCAGCAGCGCTACTCCTAGTTCAGGGCGCCACACTGAAGCTTTCTTT.

The genes are TRBV7-2 and TRBJ1-2, with D perhaps TRBD1 (6 bases). Deletions cut 4 bases from V and 8 bases from J, with 14 bases between. The CDR3 length is 13 residues. Germline lookup yields CDR1 SGHTA and CDR2 FQGNSA. CDR3 sequence (DNA): TGTGCCAGCAGCTCAGGGGTAGCGAGGGGCTACACCTTC. The encoded protein is CASSSGVARGYTF.

Only a few counts were recorded for this clone. The CDR3 DNA reads as TGTGCCAGCAGCCCCAGGTCGGGCAGCCTCGAGCAGTACTTC. Its translation: CASSPRSGSLEQYF. This chain joins TRBV7-9 and TRBJ2-7; D is unclear. The CDR3 runs to 14 residues. Germline CDR1 reads SEHNR; CDR2 reads FQNEAQ (reference sequence). Trimming shortened V by 5 bases and J by 6 bases, and 17 bases separated the two germline ends.

The genes are TRBV9 and TRBJ2-5, with 7 nucleotides matching TRBD2. With V trimmed by 4 bases and J by 6 bases, 9 bases remained unmatched. From germline, CDR1 is SGDLS and CDR2 YYNGEE. CDR3 length equals 14 residues. The CDR3 DNA reads as TGTGCCAGCAGCCACAGGCGGGAGTGGAAGACCCAGTACTTC. Its translation: CASSHRREWKTQYF.

This chain connects TRBV5-1 to TRBJ2-1; the D gene is possibly TRBD1 (5 bases). Germline V lookup: CDR1 SGHRS, CDR2 YFSETQ. V was cut by 6 bases and J by 0 bases, with 10 bases left in between. CDR3 length: 14 amino acids. CDR3 residues: CASKVGDSYNEQFF. The CDR3 DNA is TGCGCCAGCAAGGTAGGGGACTCCTACAATGAGCAGTTCTTC.

The sample holds one count of this clone. This chain links TRBV5-1 with TRBJ1-6; D gene unclear. The CDR3 has 12 residues. Germline lookup yields CDR1 SGHRS and CDR2 YFSETQ. Trimming removed 6 bases at V and 10 bases at J, with 11 bases between. The CDR3 protein is CASKGAGSPLHF. The CDR3 DNA sequence: TGCGCCAGCAAAGGAGCGGGCTCACCCCTCCACTTT.

The chain recombines TRBV2 with TRBJ2-1; the D gene is possibly TRBD1 (6 bases). The germline V gene encodes CDR1 SNHLY and CDR2 FYNNEI. The CDR3 runs 16 residues. The germline V and J ends were trimmed by 4 bases and 1 base, with 14 bases remaining between them. The CDR3 DNA reads as TGTGCCAGCAGTGGGGTTTTGACAGGTTCCTACAATGAGCAGTTCTTC. It codes for CASSGVLTGSYNEQFF.

This chain connects TRBV18 to TRBJ2-7; perhaps TRBD1 as D (6 bases). Trimming left V 3 bases short and J 3 bases short, with 12 bases between. Germline V CDR1 and CDR2: KGHSH, LQKENI. CDR3 length equals 14 residues. CDR3 residues: CASSPLEQGYEQYF. CDR3 DNA sequence: TGTGCCAGCTCACCGCTCGAACAGGGCTACGAGCAGTACTTC.

The sample holds one count of this clone. V is TRBV2 and J is TRBJ1-2; the D gene is possibly TRBD1 (6 bases). The CDR3 loop spans 13 amino acids. Per the germline V gene, CDR1 is SNHLY and CDR2 is FYNNEI. The V and J ends lost 5 bases and 5 bases respectively, with 12 bases between them. The CDR3: CASSTSGEYGYTF. CDR3 coding DNA: TGTGCCAGCAGTACCTCAGGGGAATATGGCTACACCTTC.

The chain carries TRBV6-5 and TRBJ1-5; 8 nucleotides align to TRBD1. Germline V CDR1 and CDR2: MNHEY, SVGAGI. The CDR3 consists of 14 residues. With 5 bases clipped from V and 0 bases from J, the junction kept 0 bases outside the gene matches. This CDR3 reads CASSDRGSNQPQHF. The CDR3, as DNA: TGTGCCAGCAGTGACAGGGGTAGCAATCAGCCCCAGCATTTT.

In this sample, this clone turned up once. The chain joins TRBV10-1 to TRBJ2-5, with 14 bases identical to TRBD2. This CDR3 has 16 residues. Trimming cost V 5 bases and J 5 bases; bases outside gene matches: 7. Germline CDR1 and CDR2: WNHNN and SYGVQD (reference sequence). This chain's CDR3 is CASSPGTSGRAETQYF. CDR3 coding DNA: TGCGCCAGCAGTCCGGGGACTAGCGGGAGAGCGGAGACCCAGTACTTC.

This clone occurred a few times. The chain joins TRBV5-1 to TRBJ1-1; TRBD1 might be the D (5 bases). Per the germline V gene, CDR1 is SGHRS and CDR2 is YFSETQ. The CDR3 totals 12 residues. V was shortened by 2 bases and J by 5 bases, with 7 bases between the two germline ends. CDR3 DNA sequence: TGCGCCAGCAGCTTTCAGGGTACTGAAGCTTTCTTT. Translating it yields CASSFQGTEAFF.

The chain recombines TRBV7-9 with TRBJ2-3, with 7 bases aligning to TRBD1. Germline CDR1 and CDR2: SEHNR and FQNEAQ (reference sequence). This CDR3 is built from 14 residues. V gave up 4 bases and J gave up 2 bases; unmatched junction bases: 3. CDR3 DNA: TGTGCCAGCAGCTCGACAGGGCCCACAGATACGCAGTATTTT. It is translated as CASSSTGPTDTQYF.

This clone was detected only a few times. The rearrangement uses TRBV4-1 and TRBJ2-1; 9 bases match TRBD1. The length of the CDR3 is 16 residues. The germline V gene has CDR1 MGHRA and CDR2 YSYEKL. The ends lost 2 bases at V and 4 bases at J; junction bases unmatched: 6. Here the CDR3 DNA reads TGCGCCAGCAGCCAACCGGGACAGGGTCTGTACAATGAGCAGTTCTTC. This translates into CASSQPGQGLYNEQFF.

The chain couples TRBV5-1 to TRBJ1-3, with 10 bases aligning to TRBD1. V dropped 2 bases and J dropped 0; count of bases not matched to a gene: 11. The CDR3 runs to 19 residues. The germline gives CDR1 SGHRS, CDR2 YFSETQ. CDR3 residues: CASSFVETGGFSSGNTIYF. CDR3 DNA sequence: TGCGCCAGCAGCTTTGTCGAGACAGGGGGCTTTTCCTCTGGAAACACCATATATTTT.

V is TRBV2 and J is TRBJ2-6; either TRBD1 or TRBD2 may fit D (6 bases each). CDR3 length: 16 residues. Trimming removed 8 bases from V and 0 bases from J, with 14 bases in between. Germline V gene sequence: CDR1 SNHLY, CDR2 FYNNEI. CDR3: CASHKGGSSGANVLTF. In DNA form, the CDR3 reads TGTGCCAGCCATAAGGGGGGCAGCTCTGGGGCCAACGTCCTGACTTTC.

This clone was observed once. This chain joins TRBV5-6 and TRBJ1-3; 7 bases align to TRBD1. CDR3 size: 15 residues. From germline, CDR1 is SGHDT and CDR2 YYEEEE. Unmatched junction bases numbered 6, after V lost 1 base and J lost 5 bases. The CDR3 DNA follows: TGTGCCAGCAGCTTGTCCACAGGGGCCCGAAACACCATATATTTT. This gives the protein CASSLSTGARNTIYF.

The CDR3 here is CASSLSPNGNTIYF. Here the CDR3 DNA reads TGTGCCAGCAGTTTATCCCCGAACGGAAACACCATATATTTT. The V and J genes are TRBV27 and TRBJ1-3; no clear D gene. Germline V gene data show CDR1 as MNHEY and CDR2 as SMNVEV (reference sequence). V dropped 0 bases and J dropped 4 bases, with 7 bases sitting between them. This CDR3 spans 14 amino acids.

In its sample, this clone was seen once. V and J are TRBV5-5 and TRBJ2-5, with 12 bases matching TRBD2. From germline, CDR1 is SGHKS and CDR2 YYEKEE (reference sequence). V shed 0 bases, J shed 4 bases, and the junction held 10 bases outside the gene matches. The CDR3 runs 18 residues. The CDR3 DNA follows: TGTGCCAGCAGCTTGGCGGCTAGCGGGGGGGCCCATCGAGAGACCCAGTACTTC. Translated: CASSLAASGGAHRETQYF.

The chain combines TRBV11-3 with TRBJ2-3, with 7 positions matching TRBD1. Losses at the gene ends were 6 bases for V and 0 bases for J; bases not matched to a gene: 6. This CDR3 spans 15 amino acids. The germline CDR1 and CDR2 sequences are SGHNT and YENEEA. CDR3 DNA: TGTGCCAGCAGTACCGGGACAGCTAGCACAGATACGCAGTATTTT. This translates into CASSTGTASTDTQYF.

The V call is TRBV7-2, the J call TRBJ2-1; D tentatively fits TRBD1 or TRBD2 (5 bases each). Germline V gene sequence: CDR1 SGHTA, CDR2 FQGNSA. The CDR3 extends over 16 amino acids. The V end lost 1 base, the J end lost 0 bases, and 10 bases lay between the germline ends. CDR3 loop: CASSLGGTSSYNEQFF. In nucleotides, the CDR3 is TGTGCCAGCAGCTTAGGAGGGACGAGCTCCTACAATGAGCAGTTCTTC.